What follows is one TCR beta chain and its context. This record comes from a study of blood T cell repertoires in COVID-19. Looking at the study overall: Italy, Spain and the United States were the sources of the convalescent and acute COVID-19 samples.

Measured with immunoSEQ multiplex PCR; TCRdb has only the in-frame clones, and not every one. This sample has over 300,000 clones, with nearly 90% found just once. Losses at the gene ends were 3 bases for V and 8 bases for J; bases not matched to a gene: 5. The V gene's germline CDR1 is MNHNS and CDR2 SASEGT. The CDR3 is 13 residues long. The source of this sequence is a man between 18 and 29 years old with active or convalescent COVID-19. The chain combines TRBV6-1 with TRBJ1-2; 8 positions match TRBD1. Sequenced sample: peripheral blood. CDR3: CASSDGQGRGYTF. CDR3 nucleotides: TGTGCCAGCAGTGACGGACAGGGTCGGGGCTACACCTTC.